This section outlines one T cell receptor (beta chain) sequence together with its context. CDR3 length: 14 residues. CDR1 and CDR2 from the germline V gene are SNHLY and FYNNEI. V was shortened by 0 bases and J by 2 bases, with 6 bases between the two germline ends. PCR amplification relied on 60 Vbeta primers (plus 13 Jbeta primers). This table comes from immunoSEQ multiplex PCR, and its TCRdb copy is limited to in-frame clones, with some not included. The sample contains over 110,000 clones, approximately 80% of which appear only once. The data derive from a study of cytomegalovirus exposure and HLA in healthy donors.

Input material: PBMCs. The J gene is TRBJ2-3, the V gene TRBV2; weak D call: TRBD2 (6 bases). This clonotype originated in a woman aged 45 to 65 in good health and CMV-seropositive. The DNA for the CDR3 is TGTGCCAGCAGTGAAGCACTAGCCACAGATACGCAGTATTTT. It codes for CASSEALATDTQYF.